The rows below give T cell receptor beta chains drawn from one sample of a study of naive and memory T cell subsets. MiXCR, run by TCRdb on the 5' RACE reads, gives a single entry per CDR3 protein. Seen here are around 56,000 distinct CDR3 sequences, about 7.1% observed once, and the top ten hold roughly 9.8%. The receptors originated from a female donor in good health. The CDR3 runs from the conserved cysteine through the conserved F or W. The order of the fields is clone size, D gene, CDR3 length, J gene, V gene, CDR3 protein, CDR3 DNA. D genes are given only for firm matches. The size entry is marked missing in some rows and otherwise reads once, few, many or a size class.

many	-	14	TRBJ2-3	TRBV20-1	CSATRTDFTDTQYF	TGCAGTGCTACCCGGACAGATTTCACAGATACGCAGTATTTT
many	-	13	TRBJ1-3	TRBV21-1	CARTDFSGNTIYF	TGTGCCAGGACGGACTTCTCTGGAAACACCATATATTTT
few	TRBD2	18	TRBJ2-3	TRBV4-2	CASSQEPTGGRSTDTQYF	TGTGCCAGCAGCCAAGAGCCCACGGGGGGGCGAAGCACAGATACGCAGTATTTT
many	-	15	TRBJ1-6	TRBV7-9	CASTLDAIYNSPLHF	TGTGCCAGCACCTTAGATGCTATCTATAATTCACCCCTCCACTTT
-	-	15	TRBJ2-5	TRBV12-3/TRBV12-4	CASSPSRAGSETQYF	TGTGCCAGCAGCCCCTCGAGGGCAGGGAGTGAGACCCAGTACTTC
-	-	15	TRBJ2-7	TRBV7-8	CASSLGGEGLNEQYF	TGTGCCAGCAGCTTAGGAGGAGAGGGCCTGAACGAGCAGTACTTC
many	TRBD1	15	TRBJ1-6	TRBV6-5	CASSYSTGSGSPLHF	TGTGCCAGCAGTTACTCGACAGGGTCAGGTTCACCCCTCCACTTT
few	-	14	TRBJ1-6	TRBV10-2	CARIESSYNSPLHF	TGCGCCAGAATAGAAAGCTCCTATAATTCACCCCTCCACTTT
-	TRBD2	17	TRBJ2-3	TRBV19	CASSITTSGGGADTQYF	TGTGCCAGTAGTATAACTACTAGCGGGGGTGGGGCAGATACGCAGTATTTT
many	-	13	TRBJ1-1	TRBV20-1	CSAREHMNTEAFF	TGCAGTGCTAGGGAGCACATGAACACTGAAGCTTTCTTT
few	TRBD1	15	TRBJ2-1	TRBV19	CASSAPDRAGNEQFF	TGTGCCAGTAGTGCCCCGGACAGGGCGGGGAATGAGCAGTTCTTC
-	-	12	TRBJ2-1	TRBV13	CASSPDYNEQFF	TGTGCCAGCAGCCCAGACTACAATGAGCAGTTCTTC
-	TRBD1	14	TRBJ2-2	TRBV29-1	CSAGTGWNTGELFF	TGCAGCGCCGGGACAGGATGGAACACCGGGGAGCTGTTTTTT
many	-	15	TRBJ2-7	TRBV18	CASSPGTASSYEQYF	TGTGCCAGCTCACCAGGGACCGCGAGCTCCTACGAGCAGTACTTC
-	TRBD1	13	TRBJ2-7	TRBV10-3	CATEGTGPYEQYF	TGTGCCACCGAGGGGACAGGGCCTTACGAGCAGTACTTC
few	-	16	TRBJ2-3	TRBV5-1	CASSLGAADGTDTQYF	TGCGCCAGCAGCTTGGGGGCAGCGGACGGCACAGATACGCAGTATTTT
-	TRBD1	16	TRBJ2-1	TRBV4-2	CASATSDRDSYNEQFF	TGTGCCAGCGCAACCTCGGACAGGGACTCCTACAATGAGCAGTTCTTC
many	-	17	TRBJ1-4	TRBV3-2	CASSPHPKGWDPNRLYF	TGTGCCAGCAGCCCCCACCCCAAAGGATGGGATCCTAATAGGCTCTATTTT
many	-	14	TRBJ2-2	TRBV5-5	CASSGGRNTGELFF	TGTGCCAGCAGCGGCGGTCGGAACACCGGGGAGCTGTTTTTT
-	TRBD2	14	TRBJ2-1	TRBV7-3	CASSLSLAGREQFF	TGTGCCAGCAGCTTATCACTAGCGGGGAGGGAGCAGTTCTTC
-	-	17	TRBJ1-2	TRBV5-5	CASSLDIPIRGNYGYTF	TGTGCCAGCAGCTTGGATATCCCAATCAGAGGGAACTATGGCTACACCTTC
-	-	15	TRBJ2-2	TRBV14	CASSQVTGNTGELFF	TGTGCCAGCAGCCAAGTGACAGGGAACACCGGGGAGCTGTTTTTT
-	-	15	TRBJ2-7	TRBV12-3/TRBV12-4	CASSSLTANSYEQYF	TGTGCCAGCAGTTCTCTGACAGCCAACTCCTACGAGCAGTACTTC